The clone carrying this TCR beta chain was counted between two and nine times. No antigen is known for it. This sample was included in a study of post-analysis software for immune sequencing data. General study results and limits: Compared with controls, patients showed significantly lower normalized Chao1 diversity. Patients used about five TRBV segments, including TRBV5-6, TRBV5-1 and TRBV20-1, more often than controls.

V was trimmed by 3 bases and J by 9 bases, leaving 9 bases between them. The CDR3 totals 13 residues. Germline V lookup: CDR1 SGHDN, CDR2 FVKESK. TCR beta cDNA libraries had unique molecular identifiers. TCRdb re-derived calls from the PCR reads in MiXCR, one entry per CDR3 protein. The sample contains about 460,000 distinct CDR3 sequences, over 35% of which appear only once. The sample was blood. The origin of this receptor is a girl aged 10 to 17 with multiple sclerosis. This rearrangement joins TRBV14 to TRBJ1-6; no reliable D call. CDR3 in DNA: TGTGCCAGCAGCCAGGCCAGAAGTTCACCCCTCCACTTT. This sequence encodes CASSQARSSPLHF.